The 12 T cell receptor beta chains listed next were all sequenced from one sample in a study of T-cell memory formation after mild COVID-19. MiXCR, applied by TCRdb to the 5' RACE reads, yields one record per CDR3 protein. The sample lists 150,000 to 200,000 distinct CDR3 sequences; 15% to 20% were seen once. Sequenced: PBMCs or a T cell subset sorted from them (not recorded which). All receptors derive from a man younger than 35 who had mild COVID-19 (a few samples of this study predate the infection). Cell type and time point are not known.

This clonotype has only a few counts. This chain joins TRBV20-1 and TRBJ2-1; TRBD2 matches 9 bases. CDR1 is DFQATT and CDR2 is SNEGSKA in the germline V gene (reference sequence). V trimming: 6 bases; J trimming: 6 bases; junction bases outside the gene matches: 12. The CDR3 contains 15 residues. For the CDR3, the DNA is TGCAGTGCACAGACGGCGAGCGGGGGGTCCAATGAGCAGTTCTTC. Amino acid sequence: CSAQTASGGSNEQFF.

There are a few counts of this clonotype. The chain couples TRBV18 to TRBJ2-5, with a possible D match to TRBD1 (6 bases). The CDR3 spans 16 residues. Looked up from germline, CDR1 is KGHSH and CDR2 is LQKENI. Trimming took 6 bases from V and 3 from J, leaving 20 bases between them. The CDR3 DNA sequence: TGTGCCAGCTCTTTCGCTTCCACGACAGGAGAAGAGACCCAGTACTTC. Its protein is CASSFASTTGEETQYF.

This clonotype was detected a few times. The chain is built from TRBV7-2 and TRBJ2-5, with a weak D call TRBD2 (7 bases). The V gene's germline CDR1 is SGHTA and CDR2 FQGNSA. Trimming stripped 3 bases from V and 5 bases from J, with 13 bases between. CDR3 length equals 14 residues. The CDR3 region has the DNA TGTGCCAGCAGCTTCGGGGGGCGTTGGGAGACCCAGTACTTC. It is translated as CASSFGGRWETQYF.

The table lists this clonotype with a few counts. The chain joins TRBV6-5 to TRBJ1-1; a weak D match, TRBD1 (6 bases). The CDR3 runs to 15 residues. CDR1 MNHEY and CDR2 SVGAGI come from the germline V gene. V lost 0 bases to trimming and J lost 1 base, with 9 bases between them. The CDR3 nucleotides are TGTGCCAGCAGTTACTCGTTACAGGGGAACACTGAAGCTTTCTTT. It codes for CASSYSLQGNTEAFF.

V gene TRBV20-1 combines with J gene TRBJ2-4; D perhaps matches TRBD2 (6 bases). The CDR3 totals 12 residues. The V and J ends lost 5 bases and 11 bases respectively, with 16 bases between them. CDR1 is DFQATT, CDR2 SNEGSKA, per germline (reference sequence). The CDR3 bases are TGCAGTGCTGAACCGATAGGGACTCTTCAGTACTTC. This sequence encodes CSAEPIGTLQYF.

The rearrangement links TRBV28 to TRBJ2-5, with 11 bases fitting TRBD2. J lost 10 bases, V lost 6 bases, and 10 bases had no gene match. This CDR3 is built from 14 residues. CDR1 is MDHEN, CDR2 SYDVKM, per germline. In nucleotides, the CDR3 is TGTGCCAGCAGGCCTACTAGCGGGGGTGGTGTCCAGTACTTC. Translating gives CASRPTSGGGVQYF.

CDR3 bases: TGTGCCAGCAGCGACCCCGGCATAAACATTCAGTACTTC. It specifies CASSDPGINIQYF. V gene TRBV25-1 combines with J gene TRBJ2-4; D gene unclear. Germline V gene sequence: CDR1 MGHDK, CDR2 SYGVNS. V was trimmed by 6 bases and J by 6 bases, leaving 12 bases between them. The CDR3 extends over 13 amino acids.

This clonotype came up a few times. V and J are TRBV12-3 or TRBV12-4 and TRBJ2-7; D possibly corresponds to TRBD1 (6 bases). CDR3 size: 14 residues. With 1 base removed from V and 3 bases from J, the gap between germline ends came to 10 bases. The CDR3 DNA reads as TGTGCCAGCAGTTTAGGACAGGACCGCTACGAGCAGTACTTC. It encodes CASSLGQDRYEQYF.

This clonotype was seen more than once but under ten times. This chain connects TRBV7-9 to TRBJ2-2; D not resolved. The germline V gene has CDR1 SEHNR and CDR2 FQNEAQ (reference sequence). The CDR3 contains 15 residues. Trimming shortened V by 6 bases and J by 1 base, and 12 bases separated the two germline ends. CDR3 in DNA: TGTGCCAGCAGGCCATACAGCGTGAACACCGGGGAGCTGTTTTTT. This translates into CASRPYSVNTGELFF.

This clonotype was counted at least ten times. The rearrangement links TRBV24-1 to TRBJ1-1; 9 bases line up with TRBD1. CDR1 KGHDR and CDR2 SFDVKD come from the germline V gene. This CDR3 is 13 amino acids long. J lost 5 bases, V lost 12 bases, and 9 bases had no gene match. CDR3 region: CASRGQGTTEAFF. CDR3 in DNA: TGTGCCTCTCGGGGACAGGGAACTACTGAAGCTTTCTTT.

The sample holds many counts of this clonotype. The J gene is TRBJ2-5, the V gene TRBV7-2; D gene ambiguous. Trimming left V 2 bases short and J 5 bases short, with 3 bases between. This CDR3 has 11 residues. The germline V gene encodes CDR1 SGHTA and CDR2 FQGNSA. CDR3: CASSLTETQYF. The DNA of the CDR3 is TGTGCCAGCAGCTTAACGGAGACCCAGTACTTC.

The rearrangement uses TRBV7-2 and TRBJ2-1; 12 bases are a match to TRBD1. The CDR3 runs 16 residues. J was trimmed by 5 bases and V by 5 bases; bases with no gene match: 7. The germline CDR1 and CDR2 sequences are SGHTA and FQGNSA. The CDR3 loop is CASSRRDRGPHNEQFF. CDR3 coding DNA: TGTGCCAGCAGCAGACGGGACAGGGGGCCCCACAATGAGCAGTTCTTC.